This paragraph reports one T cell receptor beta chain. What it binds is not known. The data are from a study of post-analysis software for immune sequencing data. Study results and limitations: Several TRBV segments (TRBV5-6, TRBV5-1 and TRBV20-1 among them) occurred more frequently in patients than in controls. Diversity measured as normalized Chao1 was significantly lower in multiple sclerosis patients than in controls.

The CDR3 extends over 13 amino acids. Trimming shortened V by 2 bases and J by 9 bases, and 8 bases separated the two germline ends. Germline V gene lookup returns CDR1 LNHNV and CDR2 YYDKDF (reference sequence). Sequencing libraries made from TCR beta cDNA carried unique molecular identifiers. With about 1 to 11 million T cells as the source, some 510,000 cDNA molecules resulted. TCRdb itself ran the PCR reads through MiXCR, one entry per CDR3 protein. The sample holds 750,000 to 950,000 distinct CDR3 sequences, roughly 58% seen once. The sequence came from a girl aged 5 to 17 with multiple sclerosis. The sample was blood. This chain uses TRBV15 with TRBJ1-6; D is ambiguous. The CDR3 DNA follows: TGTGCCACCAGCAGAAAGGAGCCTTCACCCCTCCACTTT. Translation gives CATSRKEPSPLHF. The full variable domain, completed using reference TRBV15 and TRBJ1-6, is DAMVIQNPRYQVTQFGKPVTLSCSQTLNHNVMYWYQQKSSQAPKLLFHYYDKDFNNEADTPDNFQSRRPNTSFCFLDIRSPGLGDTAMYLCATSRKEPSPLHFGNGTRLTVT.